One sample yielded the 16 T cell receptor beta chains listed below, sequenced in a study of blood T cell repertoires in COVID-19. The table came from immunoSEQ multiplex PCR; TCRdb's copy has only in-frame clones and leaves some out. There are some 320,000 clones in the sample; 90% occur only once, and roughly 3.9% lies in the top ten. The sequencing sample was made of PBMCs or T cells enriched from blood (not recorded which). The receptor set was obtained from a woman aged 25 to 39 who had been exposed to COVID-19.

The count of this clone is one. This rearrangement joins TRBV12-3 or TRBV12-4 to TRBJ1-1; D remains unclear. V was cut by 5 bases and J by 1 base, with 8 bases left in between. The CDR3 consists of 13 residues. The CDR3 sequence: CASSLRWNTEAFF. In DNA form, the CDR3 reads TGTGCCAGCAGTCTTCGTTGGAACACTGAAGCTTTCTTT.

J is TRBJ2-2 and V is TRBV7-9; 10 positions match TRBD2. The J segment lost 7 bases and the V segment lost 5 bases, leaving 16 bases of the junction unmatched. From germline, CDR1 is SEHNR and CDR2 FQNEAQ (reference sequence). The CDR3 consists of 18 residues. This chain's CDR3 is CASSDTNLAGVPGGELFF. The CDR3 DNA reads as TGTGCCAGCAGCGACACAAACCTAGCGGGGGTACCGGGCGGGGAGCTGTTTTTT.

The chain combines TRBV5-1 with TRBJ2-4, with D tentatively TRBD1 (6 bases). Germline values: CDR1 SGHRS, CDR2 YFSETQ. Trimming shortened V by 0 bases and J by 1 base, and 17 bases separated the two germline ends. The CDR3 covers 18 residues. CDR3 amino acids: CASSLGQALRWAKNIQYF. In DNA, the CDR3 is TGCGCCAGCAGCTTGGGACAGGCTCTGAGGTGGGCCAAAAACATTCAGTACTTC.

Here the CDR3 reads CASSQQGAWETQYF. In DNA, the CDR3 is TGTGCCAGCAGTCAACAGGGGGCGTGGGAGACCCAGTACTTC. The chain uses TRBV2 and TRBJ2-5, with TRBD1 identical over 9 bases. V lost 5 bases to trimming and J lost 5 bases; unmatched junction nucleotides: 6. Germline loops: CDR1 SNHLY, CDR2 FYNNEI. The CDR3 has 14 residues.

The chain is built from TRBV12-3 or TRBV12-4 and TRBJ2-5, with 7 nucleotides matching TRBD1. V dropped 6 bases and J dropped 2; count of bases not matched to a gene: 3. The CDR3 runs 13 residues. DNA for the CDR3: TGTGCCAGCAGACGACAGGGTCAAGAGACCCAGTACTTC. Amino acids: CASRRQGQETQYF.

The rearrangement joins TRBV19 to TRBJ2-5; D is possibly TRBD1 (6 bases). The CDR3 contains 19 residues. V lost 3 bases and J 5 bases, leaving 28 bases between the germline ends. Germline lookup yields CDR1 LNHDA and CDR2 SQIVND (reference sequence). This CDR3 reads CASSIVPSYRDTHSETQYF. CDR3 nucleotide sequence: TGTGCCAGTAGTATTGTTCCTTCCTACCGGGACACCCACTCGGAGACCCAGTACTTC.

This clone came up once. The junction and the germline gene differ at one end; a read error may be behind it. This chain links TRBV7-2 with TRBJ2-1, with D possibly being TRBD1 (6 bases). The CDR3 runs 14 residues. The germline V gene has CDR1 SGHTA and CDR2 FQGNSA. In DNA form, the CDR3 reads TGTGCCAGCAGCTTCGGACAGAAATACAATAAGCAGTTCTTC. It translates to CASSFGQKYNKQFF.

CDR3: CASSSSGDQPQHF. Here the CDR3 DNA reads TGTGCCAGCAGCTCCTCAGGGGACCAGCCCCAGCATTTT. The chain couples TRBV5-5 to TRBJ1-5; TRBD1 might be the D (6 bases). V lost 3 bases to trimming and J lost 7 bases, with 11 bases between them. Germline V gives CDR1 SGHKS, CDR2 YYEKEE (reference sequence). The CDR3 covers 13 residues.

This chain links TRBV19 with TRBJ1-1; tentative D call: TRBD1 (5 bases). Germline CDR1 and CDR2: LNHDA and SQIVND (reference sequence). V was pared by 4 bases and J by 7 bases, with 19 bases between. The CDR3 runs 15 residues. DNA of the CDR3: TGTGCCAGTAGTACGCCTCGGTGGGGCTCAGGTGAAGCTTTCTTT. It encodes CASSTPRWGSGEAFF.

The V and J genes are TRBV7-9 and TRBJ1-2, with 9 bases identical to TRBD1. V lost 5 bases, J lost 5 bases, and 9 bases stayed unmatched. The CDR3 extends over 15 amino acids. CDR1 is SEHNR and CDR2 is FQNEAQ in the germline V gene (reference sequence). The CDR3 DNA follows: TGTGCCAGCAGCCCGCTTACTGGACAGGGGTATGGCTACACCTTC. It codes for CASSPLTGQGYGYTF.

This chain links TRBV7-8 with TRBJ1-5; unclear D gene. CDR1 is SGHVS and CDR2 is FQNEAQ in the germline V gene. V lost 1 base and J 2 bases, leaving 6 bases between the germline ends. The CDR3 totals 14 residues. This CDR3 is CASSLDTGNQPQHF. The CDR3 nucleotides are TGTGCCAGCAGCTTAGATACAGGCAATCAGCCCCAGCATTTT.

CDR3: CASSLDKSYGYTF. CDR3 DNA: TGTGCCAGCAGCCTGGACAAATCCTATGGCTACACCTTC. This sequence joins TRBV6-5 and TRBJ1-2, with a possible D match to TRBD1 (5 bases). The V gene's germline CDR1 is MNHEY and CDR2 SVGAGI. V lost 6 bases to trimming and J lost 4 bases, with 12 bases between them. This CDR3 comprises 13 residues.

The rearrangement uses TRBV3-1 (or the pseudogene TRBV3-2) and TRBJ2-7; D gene uncertain. The V and J ends lost 5 bases and 4 bases respectively, with 15 bases between them. The CDR3 contains 14 residues. Germline V gene lookup returns CDR1 LGHDT and CDR2 YNNKEL (reference sequence). CDR3 residues: CASSAFPLEYEQYF. In DNA, the CDR3 is TGTGCCAGCAGCGCCTTTCCGCTAGAGTACGAGCAGTACTTC.

As DNA, the CDR3 is TGTGCCAGTAGTGTCAGGGGGAATTCACCCCTCCACTTT. Residues: CASSVRGNSPLHF. The chain recombines TRBV19 with TRBJ1-6, with 7 bases fitting TRBD1. CDR3 size: 13 residues. CDR1 LNHDA and CDR2 SQIVND come from the germline V gene (reference sequence). V lost 5 bases and J lost 7; bases outside the gene matches: 2.

This chain uses TRBV2 with TRBJ1-4; D is uncertain. Looked up from germline, CDR1 is SNHLY and CDR2 is FYNNEI. With 2 bases removed from V and 8 bases from J, the gap between germline ends came to 9 bases. This CDR3 is built from 13 residues. The CDR3 here is CASSESGIEKLFF. In DNA form, the CDR3 reads TGTGCCAGCAGTGAATCAGGTATCGAAAAACTGTTTTTT.

V gene TRBV28 combines with J gene TRBJ1-6; 10 bases match TRBD1. Germline-derived CDR1 and CDR2 are MDHEN and SYDVKM. The CDR3 extends over 14 amino acids. V trimming: 8 bases; J trimming: 9 bases; junction bases outside the gene matches: 7. CDR3 nucleotides: TGTGCCAGCCGGGGGGGGACAGGGGTTTCACCCCTCCACTTT. This encodes CASRGGTGVSPLHF.